A single T cell receptor beta chain is shown here with its context. This entry belongs to a study of blood T cell repertoires in COVID-19. The overall study: Samples taken during acute and convalescent COVID-19 were collected in the United States, Italy and Spain.

Assay used: immunoSEQ multiplex PCR; TCRdb lists only in-frame clones, some missing. The sample gives 80,000 to 95,000 clones, roughly 81% of which show up once; more than 4% is in the top ten. The CDR3 contains 15 residues. V shed 4 bases, J shed 9 bases, and the junction held 9 bases outside the gene matches. Looked up from germline, CDR1 is SGHRS and CDR2 is YFSETQ. The rearrangement uses TRBV5-1 and TRBJ1-6; 8 bases fit TRBD1. This receptor was taken from an elderly man with COVID-19, enrolled during active disease. The sample comprised peripheral blood. CDR3 in DNA: TGCGCCAGCAGCGTCGAAGGGACAGGACGTTCACCCCTCCACTTT. The encoded protein is CASSVEGTGRSPLHF.